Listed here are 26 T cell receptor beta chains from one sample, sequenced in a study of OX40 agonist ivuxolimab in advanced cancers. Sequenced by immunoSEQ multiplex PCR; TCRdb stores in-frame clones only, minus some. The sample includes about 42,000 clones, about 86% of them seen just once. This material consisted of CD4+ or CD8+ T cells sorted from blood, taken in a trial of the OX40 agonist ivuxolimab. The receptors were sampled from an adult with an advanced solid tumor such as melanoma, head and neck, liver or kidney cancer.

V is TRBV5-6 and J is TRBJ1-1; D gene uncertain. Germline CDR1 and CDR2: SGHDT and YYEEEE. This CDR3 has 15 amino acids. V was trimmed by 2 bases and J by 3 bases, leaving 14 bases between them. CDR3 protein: CASSFGSVRDTEAFF. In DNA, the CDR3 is TGTGCCAGCAGCTTCGGCAGCGTAAGGGACACTGAAGCTTTCTTT.

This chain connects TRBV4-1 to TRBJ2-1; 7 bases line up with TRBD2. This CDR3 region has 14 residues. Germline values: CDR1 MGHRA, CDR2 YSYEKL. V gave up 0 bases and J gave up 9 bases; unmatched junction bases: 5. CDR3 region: CASSQDSSGPEQFF. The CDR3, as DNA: TGCGCCAGCAGCCAAGATTCTAGCGGCCCTGAGCAGTTCTTC.

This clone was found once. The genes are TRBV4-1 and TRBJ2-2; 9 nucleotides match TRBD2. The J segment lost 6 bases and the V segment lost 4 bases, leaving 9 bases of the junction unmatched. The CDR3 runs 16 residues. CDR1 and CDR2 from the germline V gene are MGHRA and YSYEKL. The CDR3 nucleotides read TGCGCCAGCAGCCCACGTAATAGCGGGGGTCCCGGGGAGCTGTTTTTT. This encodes CASSPRNSGGPGELFF.

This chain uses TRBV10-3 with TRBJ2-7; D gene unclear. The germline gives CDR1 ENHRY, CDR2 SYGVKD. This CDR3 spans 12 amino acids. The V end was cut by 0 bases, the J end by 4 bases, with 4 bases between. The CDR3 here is CAISESVYEQYF. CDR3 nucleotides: TGTGCCATCAGTGAGTCAGTTTACGAGCAGTACTTC.

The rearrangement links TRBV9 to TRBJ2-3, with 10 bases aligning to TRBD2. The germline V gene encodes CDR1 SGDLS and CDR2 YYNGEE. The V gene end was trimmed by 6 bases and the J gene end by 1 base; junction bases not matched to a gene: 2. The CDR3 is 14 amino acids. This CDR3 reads CASKGTSGTDTQYF. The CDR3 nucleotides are TGTGCCAGCAAGGGGACTAGCGGCACAGATACGCAGTATTTT.

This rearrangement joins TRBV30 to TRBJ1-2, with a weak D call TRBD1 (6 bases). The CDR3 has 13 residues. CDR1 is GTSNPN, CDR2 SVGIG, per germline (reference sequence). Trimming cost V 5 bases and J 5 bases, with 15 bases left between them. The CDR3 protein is CAWEGTLFYGYTF. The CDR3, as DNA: TGTGCCTGGGAAGGGACACTTTTTTATGGCTACACCTTC.

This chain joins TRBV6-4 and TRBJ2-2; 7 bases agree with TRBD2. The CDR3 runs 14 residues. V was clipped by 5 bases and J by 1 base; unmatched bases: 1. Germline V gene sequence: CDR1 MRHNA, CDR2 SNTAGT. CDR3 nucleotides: TGTGCCAGCAGTAAGCGGGAGAACACCGGGGAGCTGTTTTTT. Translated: CASSKRENTGELFF.

CDR3 DNA: TGCGCCAGCAGCCATGTCGGGGCCGCCGGGGAGCTGTTTTTT. It specifies CASSHVGAAGELFF. The chain carries TRBV4-1 and TRBJ2-2; TRBD1 or TRBD2 may be the D gene (5 bases each). Trimming removed 3 bases from V and 6 bases from J, with 11 bases in between. Germline V gene lookup returns CDR1 MGHRA and CDR2 YSYEKL. The CDR3 spans 14 residues.

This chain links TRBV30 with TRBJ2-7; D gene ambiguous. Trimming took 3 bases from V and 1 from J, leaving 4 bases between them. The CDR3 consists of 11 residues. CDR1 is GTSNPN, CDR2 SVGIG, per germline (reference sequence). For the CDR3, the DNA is TGTGCCTGGAGGGATTCCTACGAGCAGTACTTC. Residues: CAWRDSYEQYF.

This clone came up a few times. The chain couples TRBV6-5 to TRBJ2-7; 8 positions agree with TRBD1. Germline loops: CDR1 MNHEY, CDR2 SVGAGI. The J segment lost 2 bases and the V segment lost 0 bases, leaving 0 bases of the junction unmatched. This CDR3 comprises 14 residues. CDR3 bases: TGTGCCAGCAGTTACTCACAGGGGGCCTACGAGCAGTACTTC. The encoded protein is CASSYSQGAYEQYF.

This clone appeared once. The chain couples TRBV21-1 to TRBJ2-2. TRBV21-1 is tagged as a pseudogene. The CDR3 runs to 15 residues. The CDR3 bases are TGTGCCAGCACCCTAGCAGAGGGGTACACCGGGGAGCTGTTTTTT. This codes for CASTLAEGYTGELFF.

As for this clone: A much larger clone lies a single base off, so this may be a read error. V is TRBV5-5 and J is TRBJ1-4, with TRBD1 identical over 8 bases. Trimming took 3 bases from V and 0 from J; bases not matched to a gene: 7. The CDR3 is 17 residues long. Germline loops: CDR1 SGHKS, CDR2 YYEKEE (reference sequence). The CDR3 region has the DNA TGTGCCAGCAGCTCGGACAGGGAGGCCTCAACTAATGAAAAACTGTTTTTT. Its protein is CASSSDREASTNEKLFF.

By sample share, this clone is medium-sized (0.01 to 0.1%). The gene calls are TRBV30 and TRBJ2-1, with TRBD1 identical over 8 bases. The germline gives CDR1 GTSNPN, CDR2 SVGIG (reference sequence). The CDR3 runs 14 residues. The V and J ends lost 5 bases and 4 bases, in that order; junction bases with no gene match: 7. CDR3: CAWGWTGRYNEQFF. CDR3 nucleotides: TGTGCCTGGGGTTGGACAGGGAGATACAATGAGCAGTTCTTC.

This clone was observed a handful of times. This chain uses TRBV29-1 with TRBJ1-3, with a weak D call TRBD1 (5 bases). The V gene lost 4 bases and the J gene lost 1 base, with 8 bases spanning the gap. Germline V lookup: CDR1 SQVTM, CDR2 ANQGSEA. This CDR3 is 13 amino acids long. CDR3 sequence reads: CSVVGGSGNTIYF. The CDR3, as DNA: TGCAGCGTTGTTGGGGGGTCTGGAAACACCATATATTTT.

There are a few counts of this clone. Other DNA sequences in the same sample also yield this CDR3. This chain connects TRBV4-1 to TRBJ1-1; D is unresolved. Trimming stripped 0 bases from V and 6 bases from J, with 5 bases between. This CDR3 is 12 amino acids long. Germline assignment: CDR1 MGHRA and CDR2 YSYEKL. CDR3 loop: CASSQDRAEAFF. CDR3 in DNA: TGCGCCAGCAGCCAAGATAGAGCTGAAGCTTTCTTT.

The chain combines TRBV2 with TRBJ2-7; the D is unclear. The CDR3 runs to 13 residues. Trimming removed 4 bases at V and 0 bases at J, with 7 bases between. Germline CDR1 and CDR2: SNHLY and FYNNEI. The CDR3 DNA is TGTGCCAGCAGTGGCAGGCCCTCCTACGAGCAGTACTTC. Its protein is CASSGRPSYEQYF.

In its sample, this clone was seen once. The CDR3 nucleotides are TGTGCCAGCAGCCCCCGGGACAGTGTAACTGAAGCTTTCTTT. Translating gives CASSPRDSVTEAFF. The chain recombines TRBV7-8 with TRBJ1-1; 7 nucleotides agree with TRBD1. This CDR3 is built from 14 residues. Germline V gene data show CDR1 as SGHVS and CDR2 as FQNEAQ. V was clipped by 5 bases and J by 5 bases; unmatched bases: 8.

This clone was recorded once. The CDR3: CATSSKRGLQDTQYF. The CDR3 DNA sequence: TGTGCCACCAGCTCGAAAAGGGGACTCCAGGATACGCAGTATTTT. The rearrangement uses TRBV15 and TRBJ2-3, with D possibly being TRBD2 (6 bases). Trimming took 5 bases from V and 6 from J, leaving 18 bases between them. The CDR3 loop spans 15 amino acids. Per the germline V gene, CDR1 is LNHNV and CDR2 is YYDKDF (reference sequence).

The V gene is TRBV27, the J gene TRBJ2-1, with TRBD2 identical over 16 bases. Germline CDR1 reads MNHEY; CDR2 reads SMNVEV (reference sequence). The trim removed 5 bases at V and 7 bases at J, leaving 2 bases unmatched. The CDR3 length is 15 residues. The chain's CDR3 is CASSPGLAGGNEQFF. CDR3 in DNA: TGTGCCAGCAGTCCGGGACTAGCGGGAGGGAATGAGCAGTTCTTC.

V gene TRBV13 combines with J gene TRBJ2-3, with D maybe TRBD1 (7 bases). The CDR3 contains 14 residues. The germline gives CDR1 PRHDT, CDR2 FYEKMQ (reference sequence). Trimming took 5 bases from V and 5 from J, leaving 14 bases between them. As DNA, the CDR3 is TGTGCCAGCAGCCCAGGGGGACTCTTAGATACGCAGTATTTT. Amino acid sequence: CASSPGGLLDTQYF.

CDR3 loop: CASSPTRNNEQFF. CDR3 DNA sequence: TGTGCCAGCAGCCCAACTAGGAACAATGAGCAGTTCTTC. The genes are TRBV5-4 and TRBJ2-1, with a possible D match to TRBD2 (5 bases). Germline V gene lookup returns CDR1 SGHNT and CDR2 YYREEE (reference sequence). V shed 4 bases and J shed 5 bases, with 10 bases lying between them. The CDR3 has 13 amino acids.

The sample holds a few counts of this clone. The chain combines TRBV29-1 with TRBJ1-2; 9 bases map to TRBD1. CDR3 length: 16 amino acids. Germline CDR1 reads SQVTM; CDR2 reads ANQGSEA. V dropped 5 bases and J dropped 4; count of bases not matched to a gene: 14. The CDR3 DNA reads TGCAGCGTTAACTATGACCCTGGACAGGGGCCCTATGGCTACACCTTC. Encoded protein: CSVNYDPGQGPYGYTF.

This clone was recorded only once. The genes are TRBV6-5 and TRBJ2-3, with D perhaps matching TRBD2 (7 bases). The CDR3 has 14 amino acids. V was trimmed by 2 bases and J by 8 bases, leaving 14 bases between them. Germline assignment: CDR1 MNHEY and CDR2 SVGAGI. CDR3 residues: CASSYGQGGGTQYF. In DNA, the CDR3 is TGTGCCAGCAGTTACGGGCAGGGAGGGGGTACGCAGTATTTT.

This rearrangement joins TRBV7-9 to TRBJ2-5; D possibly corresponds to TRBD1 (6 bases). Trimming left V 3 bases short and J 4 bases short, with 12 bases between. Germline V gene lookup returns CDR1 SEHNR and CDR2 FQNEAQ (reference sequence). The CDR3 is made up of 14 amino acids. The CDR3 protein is CASSFSGAGETQYF. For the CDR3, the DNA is TGTGCCAGCAGCTTTTCAGGGGCCGGAGAGACCCAGTACTTC.

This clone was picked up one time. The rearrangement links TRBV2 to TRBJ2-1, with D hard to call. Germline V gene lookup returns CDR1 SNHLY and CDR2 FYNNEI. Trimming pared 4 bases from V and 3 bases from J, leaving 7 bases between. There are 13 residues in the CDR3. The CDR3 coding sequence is TGTGCCAGCAGTGGGACCTACTACAATGAGCAGTTCTTC. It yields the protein CASSGTYYNEQFF.

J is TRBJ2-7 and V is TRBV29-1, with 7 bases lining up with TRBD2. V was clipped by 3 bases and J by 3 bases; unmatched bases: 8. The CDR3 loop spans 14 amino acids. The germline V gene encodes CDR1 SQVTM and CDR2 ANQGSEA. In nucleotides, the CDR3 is TGCAGCGTTGAGGTGGGAGGGCGCGGCTACGAGCAGTACTTC. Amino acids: CSVEVGGRGYEQYF.